This T cell receptor beta chain was captured by sequencing in a study of long-term antiretroviral therapy in people with HIV. Study as a whole: It was about a decade before the 2015 immediate-ART recommendation that the earliest samples were taken. Overall study results and limits: Every time point showed a repertoire led by clones expanded before ART.

The libraries were made with immunoSEQ v3.0 at survey level. Using immunoSEQ multiplex PCR, the repertoire was profiled, and TCRdb retains in-frame clones only, with some absent. The sample has 30,000 to 40,000 clones; just under 80% are singletons. Clinicians in the United States treated all participants with HIV. Note on this clone: As yet, its antigen is unknown.

The receptor's source is a woman between 50 and 59 years old with HIV. The sequenced sample was unsorted PBMCs, obtained 3.1 years after starting antiretroviral therapy.

CDR3 nucleotides: TGTGCCATCAGCGGAAGGGGGTGGGACACCATATATTTT. The encoded protein is CAISGRGWDTIYF. J is TRBJ1-3 and V is TRBV10-3, with D perhaps TRBD1 (6 bases). CDR3 length: 13 residues. Trimming shortened V by 6 bases and J by 8 bases, and 14 bases separated the two germline ends. Germline CDR1 ENHRY, CDR2 SYGVKD.